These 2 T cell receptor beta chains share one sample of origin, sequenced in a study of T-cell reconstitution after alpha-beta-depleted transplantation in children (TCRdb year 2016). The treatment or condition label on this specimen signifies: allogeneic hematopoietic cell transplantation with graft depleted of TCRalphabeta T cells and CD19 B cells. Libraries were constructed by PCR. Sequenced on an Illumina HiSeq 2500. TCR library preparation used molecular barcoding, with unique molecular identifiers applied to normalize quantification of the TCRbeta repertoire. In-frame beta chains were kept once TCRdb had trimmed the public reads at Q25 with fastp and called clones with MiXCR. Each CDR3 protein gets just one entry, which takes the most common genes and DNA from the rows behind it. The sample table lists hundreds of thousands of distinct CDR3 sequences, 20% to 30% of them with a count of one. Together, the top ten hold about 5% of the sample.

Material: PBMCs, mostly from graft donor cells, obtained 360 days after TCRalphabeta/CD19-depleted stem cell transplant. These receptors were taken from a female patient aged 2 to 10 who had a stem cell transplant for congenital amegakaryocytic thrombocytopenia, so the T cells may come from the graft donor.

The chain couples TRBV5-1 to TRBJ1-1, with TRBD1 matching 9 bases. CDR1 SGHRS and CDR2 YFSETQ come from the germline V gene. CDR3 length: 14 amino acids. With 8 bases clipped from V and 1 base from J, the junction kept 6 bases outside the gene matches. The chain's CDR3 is CASTLGQGNTEAFF. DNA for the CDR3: TGCGCCAGTACCCTGGGACAGGGGAACACTGAAGCTTTCTTT.

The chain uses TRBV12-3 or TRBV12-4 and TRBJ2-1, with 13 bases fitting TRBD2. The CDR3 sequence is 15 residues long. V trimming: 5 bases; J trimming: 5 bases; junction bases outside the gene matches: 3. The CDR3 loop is CASSVGLAGDNEQFF. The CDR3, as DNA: TGTGCCAGCAGTGTAGGACTAGCGGGAGACAATGAGCAGTTCTTC.